This TCR beta chain is from a study of beta chain features in type 1 diabetes. Study conclusions and caveats: A pattern of fewer insertions and more deletions at VDJ junctions was seen in type 1 diabetes patients.

cDNA synthesis used the whole RNA isolate, giving expressed TCRB sequences. Profiling relied on immunoSEQ multiplex PCR, and the TCRdb table lists in-frame clones only, not all of them. The sample contains a few hundred thousand clones, about 25% of which appear only once. As for this clone: Its antigen is not known.

The TCR originated in a man aged 25-40 years in good health. What was sequenced was central memory CD4+ T cells from blood.

The DNA of the CDR3 is TGTGCCTGGAGTAAAGGGACGGCTGGGACTGAAGCTTTCTTT. It specifies CAWSKGTAGTEAFF. This chain joins TRBV30 and TRBJ1-1, with a possible D match to TRBD1 (5 bases). V lost 2 bases to trimming and J lost 5 bases, with 15 bases between them. Germline CDR1 GTSNPN, CDR2 SVGIG (reference sequence). This CDR3 is 14 amino acids long.